Presented here are 7 T cell receptor beta chains from one specimen sequenced in a study of vaccination and CD4 T cells after COVID-19. Their target antigens are unknown. Once obtained from cultured CD4+ T cells, the DNA was sequenced using the Oncomine TCR Beta short-read assay. Using its own MiXCR run on the PCR reads, TCRdb lists one record per CDR3 protein. The sample has approximately 11,000 distinct CDR3 sequences; around 28% are singletons. Indicated treatment: roughly 10-day PBMC culture with coronavirus spike peptide pools or control peptides (ViraFEST assay). The sequencing input was cultured CD4+ T cells from blood. These receptors were obtained from a human donor with COVID-19.

The V and J genes are TRBV12-3 or TRBV12-4 and TRBJ1-2, with 7 bases aligning to TRBD1. The CDR3 contains 14 residues. With V trimmed by 3 bases and J by 4 bases, 5 bases remained unmatched. Here the CDR3 DNA reads TGTGCCAGCAGTTTGGCCGGGACAGTCTATGGCTACACCTTC. This codes for CASSLAGTVYGYTF.

In its sample, this clonotype was seen a few times. The chain carries TRBV28 and TRBJ1-2; D may be TRBD1 (5 bases). Trimming pared 6 bases from V and 4 bases from J, leaving 15 bases between. Looked up from germline, CDR1 is MDHEN and CDR2 is SYDVKM. The length of the CDR3 is 14 residues. The CDR3 loop reads CASRTTGPPYGYTF. CDR3 DNA: TGTGCCAGCAGAACCACGGGGCCTCCCTATGGCTACACCTTC.

This clonotype was counted between two and nine times. CDR3 protein: CASRVPTEAFF. In DNA, the CDR3 is TGTGCCAGCAGAGTCCCCACTGAAGCTTTCTTT. The chain recombines TRBV28 with TRBJ1-1; no reliable D call. This CDR3 is built from 11 residues. The V gene's germline CDR1 is MDHEN and CDR2 SYDVKM. Trimming shortened V by 6 bases and J by 4 bases, and 6 bases separated the two germline ends.

The chain joins TRBV24-1 to TRBJ1-5; no firm D call. Trimming shortened V by 3 bases and J by 8 bases, and 10 bases separated the two germline ends. This CDR3 comprises 13 residues. Per germline, CDR1 KGHDR and CDR2 SFDVKD. CDR3 sequence: CATSDTSWEPQHF. The CDR3 bases are TGTGCCACCAGTGATACGAGCTGGGAGCCCCAGCATTTT.

The chain employs TRBV6-1 and TRBJ1-6; TRBD1 is a possible D gene (6 bases). This CDR3 is 14 amino acids long. From germline, CDR1 is MNHNS and CDR2 SASEGT. The V and J ends lost 7 bases and 7 bases respectively, with 14 bases between them. CDR3 nucleotide sequence: TGTGCCAGCACCCTAGGGGGGTTCAATTCACCCCTCCACTTT. It yields the protein CASTLGGFNSPLHF.

V and J are TRBV5-5 and TRBJ1-6; no clear D. CDR3 length: 16 amino acids. Germline V CDR1 and CDR2: SGHKS, YYEKEE (reference sequence). Trimming pared 2 bases from V and 6 bases from J, leaving 15 bases between. CDR3 loop: CASSLLTGKTNSPLHF. The CDR3 bases are TGTGCCAGCAGCTTACTGACCGGAAAAACTAATTCACCCCTCCACTTT.

This clonotype was seen a handful of times. This chain joins TRBV5-1 and TRBJ2-3; TRBD2 matches at 10 bases. V gave up 4 bases and J gave up 5 bases; unmatched junction bases: 7. The CDR3 runs 15 residues. Germline CDR1 is SGHRS and CDR2 is YFSETQ. The CDR3 spells CASSRAGGPQDTQYF. The CDR3 coding sequence is TGCGCCAGCAGCCGAGCGGGGGGGCCTCAAGATACGCAGTATTTT.